Described below is a single T cell receptor beta chain sequence and its context. The antigen remains unidentified. The treatment here: roughly 20 received Ad26.COV2.S at low or high dose, single or two shots; several received placebo; per-sample allocation not given. Sampling was performed 63 days after the first vaccine or placebo injection. The vaccine delivered Wuhan-strain SARS-CoV-2 spike through an Ad26 vector. TCRdb keeps only in-frame clones here, not all; method: immunoSEQ multiplex PCR. The data contain around 400,000 clones, 70% to 90% of them singletons. This specimen comes from a study of Ad26.COV2.S vaccination and SARS-CoV-2 variants. Study context: By the intramuscular route, Ad26.COV2.S was given once, or twice 56 days apart. Study-wide findings and caveats: People given the vaccine had a wider spike-specific TCR breadth than placebo recipients did. Post-vaccination breadth of spike-specific CD8+ and CD4+ T cell responses was reportedly substantial.

V was clipped by 3 bases and J by 3 bases, with 9 bases between them. The CDR3 is made up of 13 amino acids. Germline V gene sequence: CDR1 LNHDA, CDR2 SQIVND (reference sequence). The receptor's source is a person aged 18-65 years who received the Ad26.COV2.S COVID-19 vaccine or a placebo. The chain has TRBV19 and TRBJ2-7; D remains ambiguous. Sequenced here: peripheral blood, sampled in a trial of Ad26.COV2.S vaccine versus placebo. This CDR3 is CASSMNSHYEQYF. In nucleotides, the CDR3 is TGTGCCAGTAGTATGAACAGCCACTACGAGCAGTACTTC.